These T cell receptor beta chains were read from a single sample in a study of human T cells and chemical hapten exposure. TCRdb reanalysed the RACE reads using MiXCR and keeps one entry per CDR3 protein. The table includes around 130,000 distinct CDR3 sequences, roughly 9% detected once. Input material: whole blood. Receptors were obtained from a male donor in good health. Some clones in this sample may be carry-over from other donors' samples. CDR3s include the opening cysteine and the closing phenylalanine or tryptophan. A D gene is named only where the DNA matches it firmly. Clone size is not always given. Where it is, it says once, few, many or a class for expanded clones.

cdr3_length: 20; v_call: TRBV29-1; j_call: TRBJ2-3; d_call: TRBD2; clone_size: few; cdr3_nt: TGCAGCGTTTTGACTAGAAGGCTACTAGCGGGAGAATATGGCACAGATACGCAGTATTTT; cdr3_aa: CSVLTRRLLAGEYGTDTQYF
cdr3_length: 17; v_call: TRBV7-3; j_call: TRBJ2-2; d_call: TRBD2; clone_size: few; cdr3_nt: TGTGCCAGCAGCTTAACTAGCGGGGGGGCCAGAACCGGGGAGCTGTTTTTT; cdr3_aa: CASSLTSGGARTGELFF
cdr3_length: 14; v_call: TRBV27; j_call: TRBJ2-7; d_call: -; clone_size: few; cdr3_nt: TGTGCCAGCAGTTCGCAGGGGGGGATGGAGGAGCAGTACTTC; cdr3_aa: CASSSQGGMEEQYF
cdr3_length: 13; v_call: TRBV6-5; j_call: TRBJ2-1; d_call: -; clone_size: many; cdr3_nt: TGTGCCAGCAGTTATCAGGGTAGGAGTGAGCAGTTCTTC; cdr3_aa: CASSYQGRSEQFF
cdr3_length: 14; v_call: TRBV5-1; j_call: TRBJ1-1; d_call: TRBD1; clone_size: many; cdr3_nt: TGCGCCAGCAGCCCTCAGGGGGGGAACACTGAAGCTTTCTTT; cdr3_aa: CASSPQGGNTEAFF
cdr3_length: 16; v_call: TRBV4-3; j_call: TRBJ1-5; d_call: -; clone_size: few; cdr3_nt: TGCGCCAGCAGCCAAGACACCGGGGCCACAAGTCAGCCCCAGCATTTT; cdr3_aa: CASSQDTGATSQPQHF
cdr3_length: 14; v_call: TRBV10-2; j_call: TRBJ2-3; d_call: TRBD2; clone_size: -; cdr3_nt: TGCGCCAGCAGCGGGAGGGAGGGCACAGATACGCAGTATTTT; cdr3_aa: CASSGREGTDTQYF
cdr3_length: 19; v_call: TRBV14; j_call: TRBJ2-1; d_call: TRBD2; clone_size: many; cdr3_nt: TGTGCCAGCAGCCAATCTTCCGTGACTAGCGGGAGCGGTTACAATGAGCAGTTCTTC; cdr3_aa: CASSQSSVTSGSGYNEQFF
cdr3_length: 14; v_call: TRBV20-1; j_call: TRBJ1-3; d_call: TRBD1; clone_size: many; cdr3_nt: TGCAGTGCTATCCAGGGGGCGGGAGGAAACACCATATATTTT; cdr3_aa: CSAIQGAGGNTIYF
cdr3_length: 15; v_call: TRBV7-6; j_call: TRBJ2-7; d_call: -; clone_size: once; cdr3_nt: TGTGCCAGCAGCGGCTCTGGGGTCTCATCCTACGAGCAGTACTTC; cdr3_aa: CASSGSGVSSYEQYF
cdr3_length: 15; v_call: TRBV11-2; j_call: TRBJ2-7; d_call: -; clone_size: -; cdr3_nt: TGTGCCAGCAGCTTAGCCCCCAGTATCTCCTACGAGCAGTACTTC; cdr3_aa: CASSLAPSISYEQYF
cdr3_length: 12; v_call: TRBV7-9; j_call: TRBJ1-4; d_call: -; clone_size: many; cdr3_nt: TGTGCCAGCAGTATAAACGGGGGGGAACTGTTTTTT; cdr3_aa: CASSINGGELFF
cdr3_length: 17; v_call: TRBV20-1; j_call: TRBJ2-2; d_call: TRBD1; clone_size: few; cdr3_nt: TGCAGTGCTAGAGATGGGGGACAGCCAGCGAACACCGGGGAGCTGTTTTTT; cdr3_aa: CSARDGGQPANTGELFF
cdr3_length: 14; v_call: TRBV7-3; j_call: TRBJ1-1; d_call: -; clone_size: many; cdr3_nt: TGTGCCAGCAGCCCAACCGGCGGCAACACTGAAGCTTTCTTT; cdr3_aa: CASSPTGGNTEAFF
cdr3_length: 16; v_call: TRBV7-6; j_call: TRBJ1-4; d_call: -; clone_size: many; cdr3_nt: TGTGCCAGCAGCTTAGCCCCTGGAGAGGGCGATGAAAAACTGTTTTTT; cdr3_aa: CASSLAPGEGDEKLFF
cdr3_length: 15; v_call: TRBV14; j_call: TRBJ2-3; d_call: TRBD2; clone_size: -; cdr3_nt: TGTGCCAGCACCGCGGGGGGGTGGCATAAGGATACGCAGTATTTT; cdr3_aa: CASTAGGWHKDTQYF
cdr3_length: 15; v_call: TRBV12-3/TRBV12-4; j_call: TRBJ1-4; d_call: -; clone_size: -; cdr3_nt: TGTGCCAGCAGTTCCTTAGTTGACGGGAGCGAAAAACTGTTTTTT; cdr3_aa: CASSSLVDGSEKLFF
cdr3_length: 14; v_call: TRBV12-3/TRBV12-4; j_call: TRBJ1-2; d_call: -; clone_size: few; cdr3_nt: TGTGCCAGCAGTCAGGGAAACTTAGGCTATGGCTACACCTTC; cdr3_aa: CASSQGNLGYGYTF
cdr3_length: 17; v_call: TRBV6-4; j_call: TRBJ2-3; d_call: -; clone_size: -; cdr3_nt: TGTGCCAGCAGTGACCCTAGGACCATTCCTAGCACAGATACGCAGTATTTT; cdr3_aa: CASSDPRTIPSTDTQYF
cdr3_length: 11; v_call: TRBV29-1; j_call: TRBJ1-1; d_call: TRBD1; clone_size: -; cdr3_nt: TGCAGCGTCGCCGGGACAGGGGAAGCTTTCTTT; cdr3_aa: CSVAGTGEAFF
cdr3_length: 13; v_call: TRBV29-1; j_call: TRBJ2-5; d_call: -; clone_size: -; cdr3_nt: TGCAGCGTTGAAAGGCAGATCCAAGAGACCCAGTACTTC; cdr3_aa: CSVERQIQETQYF
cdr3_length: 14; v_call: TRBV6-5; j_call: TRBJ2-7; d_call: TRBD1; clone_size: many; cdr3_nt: TGTGCCAGCAGTCCCCGGGACAGGGGCTACGAGCAGTACTTC; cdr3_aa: CASSPRDRGYEQYF
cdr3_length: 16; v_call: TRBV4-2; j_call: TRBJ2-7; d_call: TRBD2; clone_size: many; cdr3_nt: TGTGCCAGCAGCCAAGAGGAGGCGGGAGGGTCCTACGAGCAGTACTTC; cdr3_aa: CASSQEEAGGSYEQYF
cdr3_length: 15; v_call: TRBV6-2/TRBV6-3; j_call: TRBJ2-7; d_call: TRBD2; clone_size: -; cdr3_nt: TGTGCCAGCAGTTACGGCAACGGGAGGGCCTACGAGCAGTACTTC; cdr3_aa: CASSYGNGRAYEQYF
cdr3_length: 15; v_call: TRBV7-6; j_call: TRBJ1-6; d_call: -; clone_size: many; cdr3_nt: TGTGCCAGCAGCTTAACGACCAGAGGGGACTCACCCCTCCACTTT; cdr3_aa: CASSLTTRGDSPLHF
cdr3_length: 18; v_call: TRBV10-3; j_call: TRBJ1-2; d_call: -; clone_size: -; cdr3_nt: TGTGCCATCAGTGGGAAATATCGGGGGGGCCGCGTAAGCTATGGCTACACCTTC; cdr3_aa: CAISGKYRGGRVSYGYTF
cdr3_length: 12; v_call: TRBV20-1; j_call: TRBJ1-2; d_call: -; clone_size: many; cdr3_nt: TGCAGTGCTAGAGAACAGGGCGGTGGCTACACCTTC; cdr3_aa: CSAREQGGGYTF
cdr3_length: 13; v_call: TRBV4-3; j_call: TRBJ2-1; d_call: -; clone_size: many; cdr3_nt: TGCGCCAGCAGCCCCTCTGGAGGAGTTGAGCAGTTCTTC; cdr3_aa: CASSPSGGVEQFF
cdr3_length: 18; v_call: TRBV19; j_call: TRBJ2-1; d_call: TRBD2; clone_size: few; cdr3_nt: TGTGCCAGTAGCCCTCCGGGACTAGCGGGGGACTCCTACAATGAGCAGTTCTTC; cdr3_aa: CASSPPGLAGDSYNEQFF